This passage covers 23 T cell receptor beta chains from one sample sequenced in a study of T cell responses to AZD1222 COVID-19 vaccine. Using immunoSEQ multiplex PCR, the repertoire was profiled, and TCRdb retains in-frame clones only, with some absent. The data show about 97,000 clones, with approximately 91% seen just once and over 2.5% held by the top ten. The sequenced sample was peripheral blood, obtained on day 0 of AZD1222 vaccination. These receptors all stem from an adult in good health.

Written as DNA, the CDR3 is TGTGCCAGCAGCCGTCGGACAGGATCCAATCAGCCCCAGCATTTT. This codes for CASSRRTGSNQPQHF. The V call is TRBV6-5, the J call TRBJ1-5; TRBD1 agrees at 7 bases. The CDR3 is made up of 15 amino acids. With 6 bases clipped from V and 3 bases from J, the junction kept 8 bases outside the gene matches. Germline loops: CDR1 MNHEY, CDR2 SVGAGI.

Here the CDR3 reads CASSEQGNYGYTF. CDR3 DNA: TGTGCCAGCAGTGAACAGGGGAACTATGGCTACACCTTC. This chain joins TRBV6-1 and TRBJ1-2, with D perhaps TRBD1 (6 bases). The V end lost 2 bases, the J end lost 2 bases, and 6 bases lay between the germline ends. In germline, CDR1 is MNHNS, CDR2 SASEGT. There are 13 residues in the CDR3.

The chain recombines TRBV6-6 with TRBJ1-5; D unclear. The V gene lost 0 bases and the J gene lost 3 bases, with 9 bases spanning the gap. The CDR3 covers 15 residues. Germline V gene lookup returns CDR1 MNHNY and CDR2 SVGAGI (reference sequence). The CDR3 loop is CASSYSAGHNQPQHF. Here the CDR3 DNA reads TGTGCCAGCAGTTACTCCGCGGGCCACAATCAGCCCCAGCATTTT.

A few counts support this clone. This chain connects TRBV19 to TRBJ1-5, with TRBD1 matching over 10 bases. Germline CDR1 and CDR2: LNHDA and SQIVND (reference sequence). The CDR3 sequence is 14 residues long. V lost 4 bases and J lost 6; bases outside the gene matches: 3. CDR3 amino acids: CASSRQGAGQPQHF. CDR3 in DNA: TGTGCCAGTAGTAGACAGGGGGCGGGTCAGCCCCAGCATTTT.

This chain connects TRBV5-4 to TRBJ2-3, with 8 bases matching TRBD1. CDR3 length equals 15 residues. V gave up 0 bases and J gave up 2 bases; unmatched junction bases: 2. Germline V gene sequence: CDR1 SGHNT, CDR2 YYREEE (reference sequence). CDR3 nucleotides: TGTGCCAGCAGCTTGGACAGGGGGATCACAGATACGCAGTATTTT. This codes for CASSLDRGITDTQYF.

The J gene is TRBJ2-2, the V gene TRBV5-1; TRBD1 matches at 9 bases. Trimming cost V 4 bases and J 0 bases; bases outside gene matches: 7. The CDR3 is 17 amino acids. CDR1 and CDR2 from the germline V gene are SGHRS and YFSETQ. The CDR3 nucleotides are TGCGCCAGCAGCACCAGGACAGGGGCGACGAACACCGGGGAGCTGTTTTTT. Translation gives CASSTRTGATNTGELFF.

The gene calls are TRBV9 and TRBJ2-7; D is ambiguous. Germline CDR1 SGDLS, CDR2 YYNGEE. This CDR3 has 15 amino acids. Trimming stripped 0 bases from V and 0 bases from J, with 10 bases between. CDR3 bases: TGTGCCAGCAGCGTAGGGACCCTAAGCTCCTACGAGCAGTACTTC. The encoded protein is CASSVGTLSSYEQYF.

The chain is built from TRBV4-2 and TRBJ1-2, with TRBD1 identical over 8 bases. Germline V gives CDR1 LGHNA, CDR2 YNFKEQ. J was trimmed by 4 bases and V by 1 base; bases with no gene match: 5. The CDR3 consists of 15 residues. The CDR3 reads CASSQGSDRGYGYTF. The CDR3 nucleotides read TGTGCCAGCAGCCAAGGTTCAGACAGGGGCTATGGCTACACCTTC.

CDR3 nucleotide sequence: TGTGCCAGCTCACGCAGGGGGCCTGAGCAGTACTTC. Encoded protein: CASSRRGPEQYF. The chain couples TRBV18 to TRBJ2-7; the match to TRBD1 covers 8 bases. Trimming cost V 4 bases and J 7 bases; bases outside gene matches: 3. The germline gives CDR1 KGHSH, CDR2 LQKENI. This CDR3 is built from 12 residues. The full variable domain, with the rest looked up from reference TRBV18 and TRBJ2-7, is NAGVMQNPRHLVRRRGQEARLRCSPMKGHSHVYWYRQLPEEGLKFMVYLQKENIIDESGMPKERFSAEFPKEGPSILRIQQVVRGDSAAYFCASSRRGPEQYFGPGTRLTVT.

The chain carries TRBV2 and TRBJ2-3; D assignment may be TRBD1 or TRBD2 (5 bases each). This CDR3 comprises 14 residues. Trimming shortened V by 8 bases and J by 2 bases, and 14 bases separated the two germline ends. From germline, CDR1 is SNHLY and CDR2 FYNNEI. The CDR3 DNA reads TGTGCCAGCGGGGGAAGACAGACCACAGATACGCAGTATTTT. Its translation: CASGGRQTTDTQYF.

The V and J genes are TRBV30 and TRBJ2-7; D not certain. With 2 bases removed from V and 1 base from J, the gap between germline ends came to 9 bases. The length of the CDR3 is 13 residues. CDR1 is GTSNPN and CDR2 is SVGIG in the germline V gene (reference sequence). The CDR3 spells CAWSTTGSYEQYF. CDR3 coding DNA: TGTGCCTGGAGTACCACCGGATCCTACGAGCAGTACTTC.

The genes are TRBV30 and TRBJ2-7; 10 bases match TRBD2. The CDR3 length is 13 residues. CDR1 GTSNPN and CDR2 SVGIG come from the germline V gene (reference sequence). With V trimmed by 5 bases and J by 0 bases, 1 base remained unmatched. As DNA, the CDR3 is TGTGCCTGGGCTAGCGGGGGCTCCTACGAGCAGTACTTC. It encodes CAWASGGSYEQYF.

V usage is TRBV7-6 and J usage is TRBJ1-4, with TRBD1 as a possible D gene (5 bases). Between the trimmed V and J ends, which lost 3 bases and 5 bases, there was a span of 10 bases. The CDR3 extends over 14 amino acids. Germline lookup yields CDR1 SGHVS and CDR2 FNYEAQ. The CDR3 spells CASSFGGTNEKLFF. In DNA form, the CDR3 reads TGTGCCAGCAGCTTTGGGGGGACGAATGAAAAACTGTTTTTT.

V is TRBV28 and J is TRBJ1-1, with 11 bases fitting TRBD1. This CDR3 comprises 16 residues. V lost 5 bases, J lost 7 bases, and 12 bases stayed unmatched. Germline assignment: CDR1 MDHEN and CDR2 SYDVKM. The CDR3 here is CASSRPPGQGVFEAFF. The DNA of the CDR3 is TGTGCCAGCAGTCGTCCTCCGGGACAGGGGGTATTTGAAGCTTTCTTT.

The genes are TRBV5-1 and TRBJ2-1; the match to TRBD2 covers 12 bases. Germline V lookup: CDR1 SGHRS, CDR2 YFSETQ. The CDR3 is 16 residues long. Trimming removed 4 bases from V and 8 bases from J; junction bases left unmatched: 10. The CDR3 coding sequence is TGCGCCAGCAGCCGTGTACCCACTAGCGGGGGGTATGAGCAGTTCTTC. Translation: CASSRVPTSGGYEQFF.

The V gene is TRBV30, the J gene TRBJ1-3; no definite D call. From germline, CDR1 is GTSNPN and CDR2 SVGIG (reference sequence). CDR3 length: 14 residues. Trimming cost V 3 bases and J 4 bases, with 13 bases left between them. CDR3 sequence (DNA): TGTGCCTGGAGAGGACCAAGTGAGGGAAACACCATATATTTT. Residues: CAWRGPSEGNTIYF.

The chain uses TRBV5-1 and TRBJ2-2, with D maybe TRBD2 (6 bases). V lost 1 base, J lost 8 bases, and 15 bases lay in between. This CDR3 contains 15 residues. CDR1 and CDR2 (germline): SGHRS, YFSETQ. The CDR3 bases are TGCGCCAGCAGCTTGACCGATGGGGAGGAAGGGGAGCTGTTTTTT. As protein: CASSLTDGEEGELFF.

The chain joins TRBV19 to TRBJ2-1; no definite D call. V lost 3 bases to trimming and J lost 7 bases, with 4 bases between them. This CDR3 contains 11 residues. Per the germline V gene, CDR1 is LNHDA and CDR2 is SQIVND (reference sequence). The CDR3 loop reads CASSIGNEQFF. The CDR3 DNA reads TGTGCCAGTAGTATCGGAAATGAGCAGTTCTTC.

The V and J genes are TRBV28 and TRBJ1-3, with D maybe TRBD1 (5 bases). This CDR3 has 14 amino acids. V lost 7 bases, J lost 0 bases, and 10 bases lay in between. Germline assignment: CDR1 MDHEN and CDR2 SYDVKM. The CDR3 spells CASNPGGSGNTIYF. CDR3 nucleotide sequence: TGTGCCAGCAATCCCGGGGGCTCTGGAAACACCATATATTTT.

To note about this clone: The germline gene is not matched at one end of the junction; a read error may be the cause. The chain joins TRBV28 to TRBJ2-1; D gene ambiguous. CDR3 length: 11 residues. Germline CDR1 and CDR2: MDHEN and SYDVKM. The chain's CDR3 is CASNSFNEQFF. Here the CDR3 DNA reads TGTGCCAGCAACTCCTTCAATGAGCAGTTCTTC.

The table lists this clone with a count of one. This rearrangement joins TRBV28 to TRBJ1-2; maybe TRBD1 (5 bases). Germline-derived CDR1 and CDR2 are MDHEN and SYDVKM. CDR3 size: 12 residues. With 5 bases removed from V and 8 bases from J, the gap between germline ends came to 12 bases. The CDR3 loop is CASSLTRAGYTF. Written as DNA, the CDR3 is TGTGCCAGCAGTCTCACCAGGGCAGGCTACACCTTC.

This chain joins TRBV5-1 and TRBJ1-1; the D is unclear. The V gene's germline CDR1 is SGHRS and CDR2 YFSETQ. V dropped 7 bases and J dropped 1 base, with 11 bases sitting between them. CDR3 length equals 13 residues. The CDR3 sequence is CASSVAENTEAFF. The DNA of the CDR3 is TGCGCCAGCTCCGTGGCGGAGAACACTGAAGCTTTCTTT.

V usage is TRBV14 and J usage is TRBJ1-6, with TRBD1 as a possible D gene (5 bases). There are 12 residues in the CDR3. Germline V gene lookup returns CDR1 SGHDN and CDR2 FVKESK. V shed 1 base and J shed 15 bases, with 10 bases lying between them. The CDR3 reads CASSQGYRILHF. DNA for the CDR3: TGTGCCAGCAGCCAAGGATACAGGATCCTCCACTTT.